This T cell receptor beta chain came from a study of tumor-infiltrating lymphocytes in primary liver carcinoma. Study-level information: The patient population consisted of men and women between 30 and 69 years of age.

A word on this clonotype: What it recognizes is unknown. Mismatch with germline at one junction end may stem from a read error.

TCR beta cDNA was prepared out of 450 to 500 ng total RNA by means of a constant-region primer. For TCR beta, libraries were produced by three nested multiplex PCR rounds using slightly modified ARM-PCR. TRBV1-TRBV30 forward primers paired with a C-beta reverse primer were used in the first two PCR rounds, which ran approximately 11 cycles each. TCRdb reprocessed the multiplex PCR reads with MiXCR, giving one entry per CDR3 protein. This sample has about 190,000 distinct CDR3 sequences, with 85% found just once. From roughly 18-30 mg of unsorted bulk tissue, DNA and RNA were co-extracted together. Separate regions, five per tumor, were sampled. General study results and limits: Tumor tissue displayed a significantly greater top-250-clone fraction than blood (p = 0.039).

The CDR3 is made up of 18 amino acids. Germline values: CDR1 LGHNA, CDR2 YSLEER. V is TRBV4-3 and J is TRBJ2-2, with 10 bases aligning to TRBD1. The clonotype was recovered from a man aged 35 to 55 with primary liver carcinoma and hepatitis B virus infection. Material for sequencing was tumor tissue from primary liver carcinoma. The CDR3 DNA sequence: TGCGCCAGCAGCCAATATCATTGGACAGGGGGGTACACCGGTGAGTTGTTGTTT. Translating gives CASSQYHWTGGYTGELLF.